This is a list of T cell receptor beta chains from one sample in a study of CD8+ T cells in alopecia areata. The table came from immunoSEQ multiplex PCR; TCRdb's copy has only in-frame clones and leaves some out. Here the sample spans about 100,000 clones, about 60% being singletons. The sequencing used CD8+ T cells sorted from blood, collected at approximately week 60, from a patient treated with tofacitinib. These receptors were obtained from a human donor with alopecia areata. CDR3s include the opening cysteine and the closing phenylalanine or tryptophan. A D gene is named only where the DNA matches it firmly. Not all rows give a size; the values are once, few, many and, for expanded clones, a class.

abundance	d_gene	j_gene	len	v_gene	CDR3aa	CDR3nt
.	TRBD2	TRBJ2-2	18	TRBV27	CASSLSLTSGMNTGELFF	TGTGCCAGCAGTTTATCCTTAACTAGCGGGATGAACACCGGGGAGCTGTTTTTT
.	.	TRBJ2-7	14	TRBV27	CASSLRGTYYEQYF	TGTGCCAGCAGTTTACGGGGGACCTACTACGAGCAGTACTTC
.	.	TRBJ1-1	13	TRBV29-1	CSALERGYTEAFF	TGCAGCGCGCTCGAGAGGGGCTACACTGAAGCTTTCTTT
few	.	TRBJ1-6	15	TRBV30	CAWTLGGGVNSPLHF	TGTGCCTGGACTTTAGGTGGGGGGGTTAATTCACCCCTCCACTTT
.	.	TRBJ2-2	14	TRBV5-1	CASRGWDYTGELFF	TGCGCCAGCAGAGGTTGGGATTACACCGGGGAGCTGTTTTTT
.	.	TRBJ2-3	14	TRBV5-6	CASSLAADPDTQYF	TGTGCCAGCAGCTTGGCGGCAGATCCAGATACGCAGTATTTT
.	.	TRBJ2-6	17	TRBV30	CAWSVGLILSGANVLTF	TGTGCCTGGAGTGTAGGTCTGATCCTGTCGGGGGCCAACGTCCTGACTTTC
few	TRBD1	TRBJ2-7	12	TRBV29-1	CSVEGTGAEQYF	TGCAGCGTTGAAGGGACAGGGGCCGAGCAGTACTTC
.	TRBD1	TRBJ1-2	14	TRBV7-9	CASSLGTGGYGYTF	TGTGCCAGCAGCTTAGGGACAGGGGGCTATGGCTACACCTTC
few	TRBD2	TRBJ2-2	16	TRBV14	CASSGLAGRNTGELFF	TGTGCCAGCAGCGGACTAGCGGGAAGAAACACCGGGGAGCTGTTTTTT
.	.	TRBJ2-3	14	TRBV11-2	CASSLGRVADTQYF	TGTGCCAGCAGCTTGGGCAGGGTGGCAGATACGCAGTATTTT
.	.	TRBJ1-2	17	TRBV14	CASSQTMYGDLNYGYTF	TGTGCCAGCAGCCAAACGATGTATGGGGATCTTAACTATGGCTACACCTTC
.	.	TRBJ1-2	13	TRBV9	CASSVGTAIGYTF	TGTGCCAGCAGCGTAGGGACGGCGATCGGCTACACCTTC
.	.	TRBJ1-2	13	TRBV29-1	CSVEGTSNYGYTF	TGCAGCGTTGAAGGGACAAGTAATTATGGCTACACCTTC
few	TRBD1	TRBJ2-2	15	TRBV19	CASSIGQGYTGELFF	TGTGCCAGTAGTATTGGACAGGGCTACACCGGGGAGCTGTTTTTT
.	TRBD1	TRBJ1-2	18	TRBV27	CASSLGADGGQPNYGYTF	TGTGCCAGCAGTCTAGGGGCTGACGGGGGACAGCCGAACTATGGCTACACCTTC
few	TRBD2	TRBJ2-1	15	TRBV13	CASSLPSGGYNEQFF	TGTGCCAGCAGTCTTCCCAGCGGGGGGTACAATGAGCAGTTCTTC
.	.	TRBJ2-3	17	TRBV27	CASSLFQTGGPLGTQYF	TGTGCCAGCAGTTTATTCCAGACCGGGGGGCCCTTGGGTACGCAGTATTTT
few	TRBD1	TRBJ1-1	14	TRBV29-1	CSVGSDRVVSEAFF	TGCAGCGTTGGCTCGGACAGGGTAGTATCTGAAGCTTTCTTT
.	TRBD1	TRBJ2-7	14	TRBV13	CASSSGQGMREQYF	TGTGCCAGCAGCTCGGGACAGGGAATGAGAGAGCAGTACTTC
.	.	TRBJ2-3	16	TRBV5-1	CASSEREGTSTDTQYF	TGCGCCAGCAGCGAGAGGGAAGGGACTAGCACAGATACGCAGTATTTT
.	TRBD1	TRBJ2-7	13	TRBV9	CASSVTGSGEQYF	TGTGCCAGCAGCGTGACAGGGTCTGGCGAGCAGTACTTC
.	TRBD1	TRBJ1-1	14	TRBV4-1	CASSHGQGNTEAFF	TGCGCCAGCAGCCACGGACAGGGGAACACTGAAGCTTTCTTT
.	.	TRBJ2-1	13	TRBV11-3	CASSLKWSGEQFF	TGTGCCAGCAGCTTAAAGTGGTCCGGTGAGCAGTTCTTC
few	TRBD1	TRBJ1-5	16	TRBV30	CAWSGAGGYSNQPQHF	TGTGCCTGGAGTGGGGCAGGGGGCTATAGCAATCAGCCCCAGCATTTT
.	.	TRBJ1-3	14	TRBV29-1	CSVEETGSGNTIYF	TGCAGCGTTGAAGAGACAGGCTCTGGAAACACCATATATTTT
.	.	TRBJ2-7	11	TRBV29-1	CSGQLGAQQYF	TGCAGCGGGCAACTAGGAGCACAGCAGTACTTC
.	.	TRBJ2-1	13	TRBV7-9	CASSLRGGNEQFF	TGTGCCAGCAGCTTAAGGGGTGGGAATGAGCAGTTCTTC
.	.	TRBJ1-6	15	TRBV4-1	CASSQSQGSNSPLHF	TGCGCCAGCAGCCAATCCCAGGGTAGTAATTCACCCCTCCACTTT